These 23 T cell receptor beta chains originate from one sample sequenced in a study of response to subunit inactivated influenza vaccine. TCRdb re-called the RT-PCR reads through MiXCR, storing one row per CDR3 protein. Of around 580,000 distinct CDR3 sequences in the sample, about 12% were seen once. Material: PBMCs from blood, obtained on the day of vaccination. The receptors originated from a man aged 45 to 65 who received an inactivated influenza vaccine.

This clonotype was counted only a few times. The chain joins TRBV11-2 to TRBJ2-3; D is perhaps TRBD1 or TRBD2 (6 bases each). V was clipped by 5 bases and J by 3 bases, with 21 bases between them. Germline loops: CDR1 SGHAT, CDR2 FQNNGV. The CDR3 is made up of 17 amino acids. The CDR3 loop is CASSPNGGRVRTDTQYF. The CDR3 coding sequence is TGTGCCAGCAGCCCCAACGGGGGCCGGGTCAGGACAGATACGCAGTATTTT.

The J gene is TRBJ2-6, the V gene TRBV28, with D perhaps given as TRBD1 or TRBD2 (6 bases each). The CDR3 has 15 residues. V shed 5 bases and J shed 4 bases, with 12 bases lying between them. Germline CDR1 reads MDHEN; CDR2 reads SYDVKM. The CDR3 nucleotides read TGTGCCAGCAGTCGACCGGGGGCCGGGGCCAACGTCCTGACTTTC. Its translation: CASSRPGAGANVLTF.

The chain couples TRBV3-1 to TRBJ2-5; 11 bases are shared with TRBD2. The germline gives CDR1 LGHDT, CDR2 YNNKEL (reference sequence). The CDR3 is 15 amino acids. The V gene end was trimmed by 3 bases and the J gene end by 7 bases; junction bases not matched to a gene: 7. The CDR3 nucleotides read TGTGCCAGCAGCCAGGCTAGCGGGGGGCTCAGGACCCAGTACTTC. Translating it yields CASSQASGGLRTQYF.

At least ten counts were recorded for this clonotype. The rearrangement uses TRBV10-3 and TRBJ2-7, with D possibly matching TRBD2 (6 bases). The germline V gene encodes CDR1 ENHRY and CDR2 SYGVKD. The CDR3 consists of 13 residues. V lost 4 bases and J 5 bases, leaving 12 bases between the germline ends. The CDR3 reads CAISVQEGHEQYF. As DNA, the CDR3 is TGTGCCATCAGTGTTCAGGAGGGACACGAGCAGTACTTC.

This chain joins TRBV14 and TRBJ1-2; D remains unclear. The germline V and J ends were trimmed by 1 base and 14 bases, with 11 bases remaining between them. The CDR3 consists of 11 residues. Germline V lookup: CDR1 SGHDN, CDR2 FVKESK. The CDR3: CASSQGGSPTF. In DNA, the CDR3 is TGTGCCAGCAGCCAAGGCGGCAGTCCGACCTTC.

The rearrangement joins TRBV11-2 to TRBJ2-5; 13 bases align to TRBD2. This CDR3 region has 16 residues. The V gene end was trimmed by 4 bases and the J gene end by 4 bases; junction bases not matched to a gene: 6. CDR1 SGHAT and CDR2 FQNNGV come from the germline V gene. CDR3 residues: CASSYPGLAGLETQYF. The CDR3 coding sequence is TGTGCCAGCAGCTATCCGGGACTAGCGGGGCTAGAGACCCAGTACTTC.

This clonotype was detected only a few times. The genes are TRBV29-1 and TRBJ2-1; D is ambiguous. Deletions cut 4 bases from V and 0 bases from J, with 13 bases between. CDR3 length: 15 residues. CDR1 is SQVTM, CDR2 ANQGSEA, per germline. The CDR3 nucleotides are TGCAGCGTTGGGGAAGACCGACGCTCCTACAATGAGCAGTTCTTC. Amino acids: CSVGEDRRSYNEQFF.

This clonotype was observed a few times. The rearrangement uses TRBV14 and TRBJ2-2; tentatively, D is TRBD1 or TRBD2 (5 bases each). V was trimmed by 4 bases and J by 2 bases, leaving 14 bases between them. The CDR3 is 16 amino acids. Germline V gene data show CDR1 as SGHDN and CDR2 as FVKESK. The CDR3 protein is CASSPTGTVNTGELFF. CDR3 DNA: TGTGCCAGCAGCCCCACCGGGACGGTCAACACCGGGGAGCTGTTTTTT.

The V and J genes are TRBV29-1 and TRBJ2-5, with D possibly TRBD1 on 6 matching bases. This CDR3 has 15 amino acids. V was clipped by 2 bases and J by 7 bases, with 20 bases between them. Germline CDR1 reads SQVTM; CDR2 reads ANQGSEA. The CDR3 nucleotides are TGCAGCGTTGAACCCCGGGAAATTATAGGGGGGACCCAGTACTTC. Translating gives CSVEPREIIGGTQYF.

This clonotype was detected a few times. The chain recombines TRBV27 with TRBJ2-7; D possibly corresponds to TRBD2 (6 bases). The CDR3 extends over 14 amino acids. The ends were cut back, 8 bases at V and 0 bases at J, with 14 bases in the middle. Germline V lookup: CDR1 MNHEY, CDR2 SMNVEV (reference sequence). The CDR3 loop reads CASRPGLTSYEQYF. CDR3 in DNA: TGTGCCAGCCGACCGGGACTGACCTCCTACGAGCAGTACTTC.

This chain links TRBV20-1 with TRBJ2-7; D may be TRBD2 (6 bases). V shed 1 base and J shed 4 bases, with 14 bases lying between them. Looked up from germline, CDR1 is DFQATT and CDR2 is SNEGSKA (reference sequence). The length of the CDR3 is 14 residues. CDR3 nucleotides: TGCAGTGCTAGAGGCGGGACGGGCCCTTACGAGCAGTACTTC. It is translated as CSARGGTGPYEQYF.

This clonotype was detected ten times or more. This rearrangement joins TRBV5-1 to TRBJ2-7; D is ambiguous. This CDR3 comprises 13 residues. Trimming took off 3 bases at V and 5 bases at J, with 12 bases between the two ends. Germline CDR1 and CDR2: SGHRS and YFSETQ. The CDR3 spells CASSSLLGDEQYF. Here the CDR3 DNA reads TGCGCCAGCAGCTCTCTCCTTGGCGACGAGCAGTACTTC.

This clonotype was observed a handful of times. The chain carries TRBV5-5 and TRBJ2-1, with D possibly called TRBD1 or TRBD2 (6 bases each). The CDR3 totals 14 residues. In germline, CDR1 is SGHKS, CDR2 YYEKEE (reference sequence). Trimming took 3 bases from V and 14 from J, leaving 21 bases between them. CDR3 DNA sequence: TGTGCCAGCAGCTCCCCTCCAACAGGGTGGGGGGAGTTCTTC. Translated: CASSSPPTGWGEFF.

This clonotype was counted a few times. The rearrangement joins TRBV6-1 to TRBJ1-5, with D maybe TRBD1 (5 bases). Germline CDR1 MNHNS, CDR2 SASEGT. This CDR3 contains 12 residues. V gave up 6 bases and J gave up 5 bases, with 8 bases separating them. CDR3 protein: CASRGDYQPQHF. The CDR3 nucleotides are TGTGCCAGCAGGGGGGACTATCAGCCCCAGCATTTT.

This chain links TRBV19 with TRBJ1-5, with D perhaps matching TRBD1 (6 bases). The V end was cut by 4 bases, the J end by 3 bases, with 10 bases between. This CDR3 contains 14 residues. Germline CDR1 is LNHDA and CDR2 is SQIVND (reference sequence). CDR3 in amino acids: CASSTQGYNQPQHF. In DNA, the CDR3 is TGTGCCAGTAGTACACAGGGATACAATCAGCCCCAGCATTTT.

This clonotype was counted between two and nine times. This chain uses TRBV7-2 with TRBJ2-1; perhaps TRBD1 as D (6 bases). Trimming stripped 3 bases from V and 15 bases from J, with 15 bases between. This CDR3 comprises 12 residues. In germline, CDR1 is SGHTA, CDR2 FQGNSA. In nucleotides, the CDR3 is TGTGCCAGCAGCTTTTTACGGGACAAGGGGTTCTTC. It is translated as CASSFLRDKGFF.

The gene calls are TRBV20-1 and TRBJ2-7, with 9 bases matching TRBD1. The CDR3 extends over 13 amino acids. Germline V gene sequence: CDR1 DFQATT, CDR2 SNEGSKA (reference sequence). V shed 7 bases and J 4 bases; nucleotides not matched to a gene: 8. This chain's CDR3 is CSGIGTGWYEQYF. DNA for the CDR3: TGCAGTGGAATCGGGACAGGGTGGTACGAGCAGTACTTC.

This clonotype was counted ten times or more. J is TRBJ2-7 and V is TRBV27; possible D gene TRBD2, 5 bases. Germline values: CDR1 MNHEY, CDR2 SMNVEV (reference sequence). The V and J ends lost 3 bases and 0 bases respectively, with 9 bases between them. This CDR3 region has 14 residues. The CDR3 DNA sequence: TGTGCCAGCAGTTTTGGAAGCGGCTCCTACGAGCAGTACTTC. It specifies CASSFGSGSYEQYF.

The chain has TRBV5-1 and TRBJ2-1; the match to TRBD2 covers 7 bases. Germline CDR1 is SGHRS and CDR2 is YFSETQ. With 5 bases clipped from V and 8 bases from J, the junction kept 16 bases outside the gene matches. This CDR3 spans 16 amino acids. CDR3 coding DNA: TGCGCCAGCAGGCGGAAAGGGAAGGGCGGGAGCCATGAGCAGTTCTTC. This encodes CASRRKGKGGSHEQFF. The whole variable domain, filled in from reference TRBV5-1 and TRBJ2-1, reads KAGVTQTPRYLIKTRGQQVTLSCSPISGHRSVSWYQQTPGQGLQFLFEYFSETQRNKGNFPGRFSGRQFSNSRSEMNVSTLELGDSALYLCASRRKGKGGSHEQFFGPGTRLTVL.

Ten or more counts support this clonotype. The chain combines TRBV6-5 with TRBJ2-3; 11 positions match TRBD2. Germline values: CDR1 MNHEY, CDR2 SVGAGI. This CDR3 spans 17 amino acids. V was clipped by 4 bases and J by 8 bases; unmatched bases: 14. The CDR3 DNA reads TGTGCCAGCAGTTCCACCGGGACTAGCGGTGGAGGAGCTACGCAGTATTTT. Protein product: CASSSTGTSGGGATQYF.

The chain carries TRBV12-3 or TRBV12-4 and TRBJ2-7; D call uncertain. This CDR3 has 13 residues. V was shortened by 2 bases and J by 5 bases, with 10 bases between the two germline ends. The CDR3 here is CASSLRVVDEQYF. As DNA, the CDR3 is TGTGCCAGCAGTTTAAGGGTAGTCGACGAGCAGTACTTC.

This clonotype appeared a few times. The chain carries TRBV29-1 and TRBJ2-6; 8 bases are shared with TRBD1. The CDR3 length is 15 residues. The germline V gene has CDR1 SQVTM and CDR2 ANQGSEA. V gave up 6 bases and J gave up 0 bases; unmatched junction bases: 4. The CDR3 region has the DNA TGCAGCGTCCGACAGGGGATCTCTGGGGCCAACGTCCTGACTTTC. As protein: CSVRQGISGANVLTF.

This clonotype was observed a few times. The V gene is TRBV20-1, the J gene TRBJ2-3, with D perhaps TRBD2 (6 bases). Germline V gene sequence: CDR1 DFQATT, CDR2 SNEGSKA (reference sequence). The CDR3 loop spans 14 amino acids. Trimming took off 6 bases at V and 2 bases at J, with 15 bases between the two ends. CDR3 region: CSARTGTVTDTQYF. The CDR3 DNA follows: TGCAGTGCGAGAACCGGGACTGTCACAGATACGCAGTATTTT.